The 26 T cell receptor beta chains below come from one sample, sequenced in a study of identical twins. TCRdb re-derived calls from the 5' RACE reads in MiXCR, one entry per CDR3 protein. The sample gives some 500,000 distinct CDR3 sequences, approximately 10% of which show up once; around 3.2% is in the top ten. These data were also filed under a second study, of yellow fever vaccine responses in identical twins.

The sample consisted of PBMCs. The receptor source for this set is a woman aged 18-30 years in good health.

This sequence joins TRBV2 and TRBJ2-5; 7 bases line up with TRBD2. Germline V CDR1 and CDR2: SNHLY, FYNNEI. The ends lost 6 bases at V and 4 bases at J; junction bases unmatched: 11. The CDR3 sequence is 15 residues long. Here the CDR3 reads CASSPESTGGETQYF. The CDR3 bases are TGTGCCAGCAGCCCCGAGAGTACGGGGGGAGAGACCCAGTACTTC.

The chain carries TRBV5-1 and TRBJ2-7; 8 bases are shared with TRBD2. V lost 4 bases to trimming and J lost 6 bases; unmatched junction nucleotides: 18. The CDR3 spans 17 residues. Germline loops: CDR1 SGHRS, CDR2 YFSETQ. The CDR3: CASSQTLTPGLGSEQYF. CDR3 DNA: TGCGCCAGCAGCCAAACCTTGACTCCGGGACTAGGATCCGAGCAGTACTTC.

Many counts were recorded for this clonotype. The chain employs TRBV6-2 or TRBV6-3 and TRBJ2-1, with TRBD2 identical over 13 bases. Germline CDR1 and CDR2: MNHEY and SVGEGT. Trimming cost V 1 base and J 7 bases; bases outside gene matches: 4. The CDR3 has 16 residues. The CDR3 bases are TGTGCCAGCAGTTACTTAGGGACTAGCGGGAAGAATGAGCAGTTCTTC. Translating it yields CASSYLGTSGKNEQFF.

As DNA, the CDR3 is TGTGCCAGCAGCCACTGGGGGGGCACCGGGGAGCTGTTTTTT. Translation gives CASSHWGGTGELFF. V is TRBV3-1 and J is TRBJ2-2, with 7 bases lining up with TRBD2. Germline V gene lookup returns CDR1 LGHDT and CDR2 YNNKEL (reference sequence). The CDR3 loop spans 14 amino acids. V lost 3 bases and J lost 4; bases outside the gene matches: 2.

The V call is TRBV7-2, the J call TRBJ2-3; 8 nucleotides agree with TRBD2. The trim removed 3 bases at V and 5 bases at J, leaving 4 bases unmatched. CDR1 and CDR2 (germline): SGHTA, FQGNSA. This CDR3 contains 14 residues. CDR3 protein: CASSFSGGGDTQYF. The DNA of the CDR3 is TGTGCCAGCAGCTTTTCGGGAGGGGGAGATACGCAGTATTTT. The whole variable domain, filled in from reference TRBV7-2 and TRBJ2-3, reads GAGVSQSPSNKVTEKGKDVELRCDPISGHTALYWYRQSLGQGLEFLIYFQGNSAPDKSGLPSDRFSAERTGGSVSTLTIQRTQQEDSAVYLCASSFSGGGDTQYFGPGTRLTVL.

This clonotype was detected a few times. V usage is TRBV7-3 and J usage is TRBJ2-3; 8 nucleotides line up with TRBD2. This CDR3 comprises 15 residues. With 1 base clipped from V and 3 bases from J, the junction kept 3 bases outside the gene matches. In germline, CDR1 is SGHTA, CDR2 FQGTGA. The CDR3 loop is CASSLIGGATDTQYF. The CDR3 bases are TGTGCCAGCAGCTTAATCGGGGGGGCGACAGATACGCAGTATTTT.

This clonotype has only one observation. This chain joins TRBV25-1 and TRBJ2-7, with D hard to call. Trimming removed 3 bases from V and 9 bases from J, with 15 bases in between. Germline CDR1 MGHDK, CDR2 SYGVNS. CDR3 length: 13 amino acids. The CDR3 region has the DNA TGTGCCAGCAGTGAGATTGGCGTCCCTGCGCAGTACTTC. Translated: CASSEIGVPAQYF.

In nucleotides, the CDR3 is TGTGCCAGCAGTGAAGGGGGTGGGGGAAATGGCTACACCTTC. It encodes CASSEGGGGNGYTF. This chain connects TRBV2 to TRBJ1-2; the D gene is possibly TRBD1 (5 bases). CDR3 length: 14 residues. The germline gives CDR1 SNHLY, CDR2 FYNNEI. With 1 base removed from V and 6 bases from J, the gap between germline ends came to 12 bases.

This clonotype has at least ten counts. The J gene is TRBJ2-1, the V gene TRBV5-1; TRBD2 matches at 9 bases. J was trimmed by 7 bases and V by 2 bases; bases with no gene match: 7. In germline, CDR1 is SGHRS, CDR2 YFSETQ. The CDR3 consists of 15 residues. The CDR3 DNA follows: TGCGCCAGCAGCTTCGGGACTAGCACGTCTAATGAGCAGTTCTTC. Translation gives CASSFGTSTSNEQFF.

This clonotype appeared many times. The DNA of the CDR3 is TGTGCCAGCAGCTTAGGCGGGGGCACTGGGGCCAACGTCCTGACTTTC. It codes for CASSLGGGTGANVLTF. This sequence joins TRBV5-6 and TRBJ2-6; perhaps TRBD2 as D (7 bases). Trimming left V 2 bases short and J 2 bases short, with 11 bases between. The germline CDR1 and CDR2 sequences are SGHDT and YYEEEE. This CDR3 is built from 16 residues.

This clonotype appeared a few times. The V and J genes are TRBV6-1 and TRBJ2-1; 10 bases align to TRBD2. The ends lost 7 bases at V and 7 bases at J; junction bases unmatched: 7. CDR1 is MNHNS and CDR2 is SASEGT in the germline V gene. The CDR3 runs to 14 residues. Here the CDR3 reads CASKRASGGNEQFF. The CDR3 region has the DNA TGTGCCAGCAAGCGCGCTAGCGGGGGAAATGAGCAGTTCTTC.

The chain recombines TRBV7-6 with TRBJ2-7; D is perhaps TRBD1 (5 bases). The V and J ends lost 1 base and 1 base respectively, with 11 bases between them. The CDR3 loop spans 15 amino acids. The germline V gene encodes CDR1 SGHVS and CDR2 FNYEAQ. The CDR3 sequence: CASSLGLTESYEQYF. Here the CDR3 DNA reads TGTGCCAGCAGCTTAGGTTTGACAGAATCCTACGAGCAGTACTTC.

This clonotype was counted only a few times. This sequence joins TRBV7-2 and TRBJ2-7, with 7 bases that match TRBD1. Germline V gene lookup returns CDR1 SGHTA and CDR2 FQGNSA. CDR3 size: 16 residues. Trimming removed 2 bases from V and 0 bases from J; junction bases left unmatched: 7. The CDR3 nucleotides are TGTGCCAGCAGCTTATTTTCGGGACAGTCCTCCTACGAGCAGTACTTC. Its protein product is CASSLFSGQSSYEQYF.

This clonotype was counted a few times. V is TRBV12-3 or TRBV12-4 and J is TRBJ2-2, with TRBD2 as a possible D gene (6 bases). The CDR3 is 15 residues long. Between the trimmed V and J ends, which lost 7 bases and 8 bases, there was a span of 20 bases. This CDR3 is CASTGGPIFSGELFF. The CDR3 DNA sequence: TGTGCCAGCACCGGGGGACCGATTTTCTCTGGGGAGCTGTTTTTT.

This clonotype was seen ten or more times. The CDR3 loop reads CASSDSGQGNEQFF. The CDR3 nucleotides read TGTGCCAGCAGCGACTCGGGACAGGGCAATGAGCAGTTCTTC. The chain uses TRBV3-1 and TRBJ2-1, with 9 bases that match TRBD1. In germline, CDR1 is LGHDT, CDR2 YNNKEL (reference sequence). The CDR3 totals 14 residues. V lost 5 bases to trimming and J lost 6 bases; unmatched junction nucleotides: 5.

This clonotype turned up a few times. The V and J genes are TRBV6-1 and TRBJ2-6; no firm D call. The CDR3 has 17 amino acids. Trimming pared 0 bases from V and 1 base from J, leaving 10 bases between. Germline V CDR1 and CDR2: MNHNS, SASEGT. The CDR3 protein is CASSEALRNSGANVLTF. The CDR3, as DNA: TGTGCCAGCAGTGAAGCGCTTCGGAATTCTGGGGCCAACGTCCTGACTTTC.

This clonotype has just a few counts. The chain joins TRBV15 to TRBJ2-7, with a possible D match to TRBD1 (6 bases). Germline values: CDR1 LNHNV, CDR2 YYDKDF (reference sequence). With 6 bases removed from V and 4 bases from J, the gap between germline ends came to 13 bases. CDR3 length: 13 residues. CDR3 region: CATRGAGWYEQYF. The CDR3 DNA sequence: TGTGCCACCAGGGGGGCAGGGTGGTACGAGCAGTACTTC.

This clonotype was observed a handful of times. The gene calls are TRBV20-1 and TRBJ2-1; 12 bases map to TRBD2. Germline V gene sequence: CDR1 DFQATT, CDR2 SNEGSKA (reference sequence). V shed 5 bases, J shed 8 bases, and the junction held 7 bases outside the gene matches. The CDR3 covers 14 residues. CDR3 residues: CSAPSGGAYDEQFF. The CDR3 DNA follows: TGCAGTGCTCCTAGCGGGGGGGCCTATGATGAGCAGTTCTTC.

This chain uses TRBV6-5 with TRBJ2-7, with 7 bases fitting TRBD1. Germline CDR1 and CDR2: MNHEY and SVGAGI. The trim removed 2 bases at V and 5 bases at J, leaving 9 bases unmatched. This CDR3 comprises 15 residues. CDR3 nucleotides: TGTGCCAGCAGTTACCTCCCGACAGGGATGAACGAGCAGTACTTC. This gives the protein CASSYLPTGMNEQYF.

This clonotype has a handful of counts. The genes are TRBV12-3 or TRBV12-4 and TRBJ2-2; tentative D call: TRBD1 (7 bases). This CDR3 is 17 amino acids long. V dropped 1 base and J dropped 5 bases, with 17 bases sitting between them. CDR3 DNA sequence: TGTGCCAGCAGTTTAGAGGCGGGACAGAGAGGGACCGGGGAGCTGTTTTTT. Protein sequence: CASSLEAGQRGTGELFF.

This clonotype was found many times. The chain couples TRBV29-1 to TRBJ2-2; 8 bases match TRBD1. CDR1 and CDR2 (germline): SQVTM, ANQGSEA. This CDR3 spans 14 amino acids. V was pared by 6 bases and J by 4 bases, with 7 bases of the junction left unmatched. DNA of the CDR3: TGCAGCGTCCGACCGGACAGGGCCACCGGGGAGCTGTTTTTT. Translated, it gives CSVRPDRATGELFF.

This chain links TRBV5-1 with TRBJ2-7; the D is unclear. The CDR3 length is 13 residues. Germline values: CDR1 SGHRS, CDR2 YFSETQ. Trimming stripped 4 bases from V and 3 bases from J, with 11 bases between. The CDR3 nucleotides read TGCGCCAGCAGCCCTGATGACGGCTACGAGCAGTACTTC. It specifies CASSPDDGYEQYF. The variable domain in full, completed from reference TRBV5-1 and TRBJ2-7, reads KAGVTQTPRYLIKTRGQQVTLSCSPISGHRSVSWYQQTPGQGLQFLFEYFSETQRNKGNFPGRFSGRQFSNSRSEMNVSTLELGDSALYLCASSPDDGYEQYFGPGTRLTVT.

This clonotype was counted only a few times. The V and J genes are TRBV15 and TRBJ2-3; D uncertain. Germline values: CDR1 LNHNV, CDR2 YYDKDF (reference sequence). The CDR3 totals 13 residues. V lost 0 bases and J lost 4, with 5 bases in between. The CDR3 sequence is CATSRDSADTQYF. The CDR3 DNA reads as TGTGCCACCAGCAGAGATTCGGCAGATACGCAGTATTTT.

This clonotype has just a few counts. CDR3 DNA: TGTGCCAGCAGAATTACAGGGAGTCGCGCTGAAGCTTTCTTT. Its protein product is CASRITGSRAEAFF. V usage is TRBV27 and J usage is TRBJ1-1, with a weak D call TRBD1 (6 bases). V gave up 6 bases and J gave up 6 bases, with 17 bases separating them. Germline values: CDR1 MNHEY, CDR2 SMNVEV (reference sequence). The CDR3 loop spans 14 amino acids.

This clonotype was seen a handful of times. This chain's CDR3 is CASRRAGADTQYF. In DNA, the CDR3 is TGTGCCAGCAGAAGGGCTGGCGCAGATACGCAGTATTTT. The chain carries TRBV6-2 or TRBV6-3 and TRBJ2-3, with D hard to call. The germline V and J ends were trimmed by 6 bases and 4 bases, with 11 bases remaining between them. The CDR3 totals 13 residues. Germline CDR1 reads MNHEY; CDR2 reads SVGEGT.

This rearrangement joins TRBV20-1 to TRBJ1-2; 8 bases map to TRBD1. CDR3 length: 12 amino acids. The V segment lost 8 bases and the J segment 8 bases; nucleotides outside the gene matches: 10. Germline CDR1 is DFQATT and CDR2 is SNEGSKA (reference sequence). In nucleotides, the CDR3 is TGCAGTCCTAACCAAAGGGACAGGGGCTACACCTTC. It encodes CSPNQRDRGYTF.